The 28 T cell receptor beta chains listed next were all sequenced from one sample in a study of blood T cells in healthy people across ages. PCR was performed a second time for about 7 to 11 cycles using a sample-barcoded 5' primer and a J-beta primer mix. MiXCR, run by TCRdb on the 5' RACE reads, gives a single entry per CDR3 protein. Seen here are hundreds of thousands of distinct CDR3 sequences, 45% to 50% observed once, and the top ten hold 30% to 35%. The specimen was blood. These receptors were collected from a woman in her sixties in good health.

This clonotype was recorded once. This rearrangement joins TRBV2 to TRBJ1-5; the match to TRBD1 covers 12 bases. CDR3 length: 15 residues. The V gene end was trimmed by 7 bases and the J gene end by 6 bases; junction bases not matched to a gene: 7. The germline V gene has CDR1 SNHLY and CDR2 FYNNEI. As DNA, the CDR3 is TGTGCCAGCACCAAGGGACAGGGGGCGTCTCAGCCCCAGCATTTT. Translation gives CASTKGQGASQPQHF. The entire variable domain, with the rest obtained from reference TRBV2 and TRBJ1-5, is as follows: EPEVTQTPSHQVTQMGQEVILRCVPISNHLYFYWYRQILGQKVEFLVSFYNNEISEKSEIFDDQFSVERPDGSNFTLKIRSTKLEDSAMYFCASTKGQGASQPQHFGDGTRLSIL.

The chain is built from TRBV2 and TRBJ2-1; D uncertain. Germline CDR1 and CDR2: SNHLY and FYNNEI. V lost 3 bases to trimming and J lost 6 bases, with 12 bases between them. The CDR3 spans 14 residues. The DNA of the CDR3 is TGTGCCAGCAGTGATCTTACGCCAGGCAATGAGCAGTTCTTC. Translating gives CASSDLTPGNEQFF.

The V gene is TRBV20-1, the J gene TRBJ1-2, with D uncertain. Trimming cost V 6 bases and J 4 bases, with 9 bases left between them. Germline assignment: CDR1 DFQATT and CDR2 SNEGSKA (reference sequence). The CDR3 has 11 amino acids. The CDR3: CSAPDGYGYTF. CDR3 in DNA: TGCAGTGCCCCGGACGGCTATGGCTACACCTTC.

J is TRBJ1-1 and V is TRBV7-9; D perhaps matches TRBD1 (6 bases). The CDR3 length is 16 residues. Germline V gives CDR1 SEHNR, CDR2 FQNEAQ (reference sequence). V lost 6 bases to trimming and J lost 1 base, with 18 bases between them. Here the CDR3 DNA reads TGTGCCAGCAGGAATGGACAGTCTATCGAGAACACTGAAGCTTTCTTT. Translating gives CASRNGQSIENTEAFF.

CDR3 region: CASSPNGGNEQFF. The CDR3, as DNA: TGTGCCAGCTCACCAAACGGAGGCAATGAGCAGTTCTTC. V usage is TRBV18 and J usage is TRBJ2-1; tentatively, D is TRBD2 (5 bases). Germline V CDR1 and CDR2: KGHSH, LQKENI. The CDR3 consists of 13 residues. V lost 2 bases and J 6 bases, leaving 8 bases between the germline ends.

The chain carries TRBV20-1 and TRBJ2-3; the D is unclear. The CDR3 runs to 11 residues. V shed 2 bases and J shed 7 bases, with 7 bases lying between them. From germline, CDR1 is DFQATT and CDR2 SNEGSKA (reference sequence). CDR3 loop: CSARWANTQYF. As DNA, the CDR3 is TGCAGTGCTAGATGGGCGAATACGCAGTATTTT.

CDR3 DNA sequence: TGCGCCAGCAGCATAGCTGAGGAGACCCAGTACTTC. Its translation: CASSIAEETQYF. V is TRBV5-1 and J is TRBJ2-7; no reliable D call. The DNA end is a closer match to TRBJ2-5, so the J assignment may be wrong. Per the germline V gene, CDR1 is SGHRS and CDR2 is YFSETQ. The CDR3 is 12 residues long.

The CDR3 protein is CASSIRGTGAFPGELFF. In DNA, the CDR3 is TGTGCCAGCAGCATAAGAGGGACAGGGGCCTTCCCCGGGGAGCTGTTTTTT. V is TRBV7-9 and J is TRBJ2-2; 10 bases are shared with TRBD1. CDR1 is SEHNR, CDR2 FQNEAQ, per germline (reference sequence). The CDR3 runs 17 residues. V shed 5 bases and J 6 bases; nucleotides not matched to a gene: 12.

The V and J genes are TRBV7-9 and TRBJ1-6; D uncertain. Germline CDR1 is SEHNR and CDR2 is FQNEAQ (reference sequence). V was trimmed by 2 bases and J by 3 bases, leaving 11 bases between them. The CDR3 is 16 residues long. The CDR3: CASSLSTSVYNSPLHF. CDR3 DNA sequence: TGTGCCAGCAGCTTATCTACCTCCGTCTATAATTCACCCCTCCACTTT.

The chain employs TRBV6-1 and TRBJ2-7; D may be TRBD2 (5 bases). V lost 7 bases and J lost 0, with 10 bases in between. The CDR3 extends over 13 amino acids. Germline V gene sequence: CDR1 MNHNS, CDR2 SASEGT. The CDR3 reads CASIGGSSYEQYF. CDR3 in DNA: TGTGCCAGCATCGGAGGCAGCTCCTACGAGCAGTACTTC.

This rearrangement joins TRBV7-9 to TRBJ1-2, with 7 bases fitting TRBD1. The germline V gene has CDR1 SEHNR and CDR2 FQNEAQ (reference sequence). The CDR3 totals 14 residues. The V gene end was trimmed by 4 bases and the J gene end by 7 bases; junction bases not matched to a gene: 9. The CDR3 reads CASSSDRFNGGYTF. The CDR3 coding sequence is TGTGCCAGCAGCTCGGACAGGTTTAATGGTGGCTACACCTTC.

This chain joins TRBV15 and TRBJ1-5; D might be TRBD1 (6 bases). Germline values: CDR1 LNHNV, CDR2 YYDKDF (reference sequence). The CDR3 has 16 residues. V dropped 0 bases and J dropped 7 bases, with 16 bases sitting between them. CDR3 region: CATSRDKGVKYQPQHF. For the CDR3, the DNA is TGTGCCACCAGCAGAGATAAGGGGGTTAAATACCAGCCCCAGCATTTT.

The chain recombines TRBV18 with TRBJ2-5; 8 bases map to TRBD1. The J call may be mistaken, given a closer DNA end match to TRBJ2-7. This CDR3 has 15 amino acids. Germline CDR1 KGHSH, CDR2 LQKENI. The CDR3 coding sequence is TGTGCCAGCTCATCCCGGACAGGGAGGTCAGGCGAGCAGTACTTC. Its protein product is CASSSRTGRSGEQYF.

This clonotype was picked up a small number of times. The V gene is TRBV14, the J gene TRBJ2-7, with D unresolved. The CDR3 is 15 residues long. CDR1 is SGHDN, CDR2 FVKESK, per germline. The ends were cut back, 0 bases at V and 2 bases at J, with 11 bases in the middle. The CDR3 nucleotides read TGTGCCAGCAGCCAAGAGGCGCTAACCCCCTACGAGCAGTACTTC. It encodes CASSQEALTPYEQYF. Full variable domain (outside the CDR3, taken from reference TRBV14 and TRBJ2-7): EAGVTQFPSHSVIEKGQTVTLRCDPISGHDNLYWYRRVMGKEIKFLLHFVKESKQDESGMPNNRFLAERTGGTYSTLKVQPAELEDSGVYFCASSQEALTPYEQYFGPGTRLTVT.

A few counts support this clonotype. The chain is built from TRBV29-1 and TRBJ1-5, with TRBD1 identical over 7 bases. In germline, CDR1 is SQVTM, CDR2 ANQGSEA. J was trimmed by 6 bases and V by 7 bases; bases with no gene match: 9. The CDR3 spans 13 residues. The CDR3: CSAGGESGQPQHF. CDR3 sequence (DNA): TGCAGCGCAGGGGGGGAGAGCGGTCAGCCCCAGCATTTT. Looking up the rest from reference TRBV29-1 and TRBJ1-5 gives the full variable domain: SAVISQKPSRDICQRGTSLTIQCQVDSQVTMMFWYRQQPGQSLTLIATANQGSEATYESGFVIDKFPISRPNLTFSTLTVSNMSPEDSSIYLCSAGGESGQPQHFGDGTRLSIL.

V gene TRBV28 combines with J gene TRBJ2-7; D tentatively fits TRBD1 or TRBD2 (5 bases each). Germline V gene lookup returns CDR1 MDHEN and CDR2 SYDVKM. The CDR3 sequence is 14 residues long. Deletions cut 6 bases from V and 4 bases from J, with 16 bases between. The CDR3: CASRHEGRPYEQYF. For the CDR3, the DNA is TGTGCCAGCAGACACGAGGGGCGCCCGTACGAGCAGTACTTC. The whole variable domain, filled in from reference TRBV28 and TRBJ2-7, reads DVKVTQSSRYLVKRTGEKVFLECVQDMDHENMFWYRQDPGLGLRLIYFSYDVKMKEKGDIPEGYSVSREKKERFSLILESASTNQTSMYLCASRHEGRPYEQYFGPGTRLTVT.

This clonotype has only a few counts. The chain combines TRBV4-2 with TRBJ2-7; D possibly corresponds to TRBD2 (6 bases). The ends were cut back, 0 bases at V and 0 bases at J, with 12 bases in the middle. Germline CDR1 reads LGHNA; CDR2 reads YNFKEQ. The CDR3 runs to 16 residues. The CDR3 here is CASSQDKAGGSYEQYF. The CDR3 DNA is TGTGCCAGCAGCCAAGATAAGGCCGGGGGCTCCTACGAGCAGTACTTC.

The chain links TRBV6-6 to TRBJ2-1, with 13 bases fitting TRBD2. This CDR3 comprises 16 residues. Looked up from germline, CDR1 is MNHNY and CDR2 is SVGAGI (reference sequence). Trimming removed 3 bases from V and 7 bases from J; junction bases left unmatched: 6. The CDR3 reads CASSYKLAGGRNEQFF. The CDR3 nucleotides are TGTGCCAGCAGTTATAAACTAGCGGGAGGGAGGAATGAGCAGTTCTTC.

This chain connects TRBV2 to TRBJ2-1, with D hard to call. The CDR3 is 13 residues long. Between the trimmed V and J ends, which lost 5 bases and 3 bases, there was a span of 8 bases. Germline CDR1 SNHLY, CDR2 FYNNEI. The DNA for the CDR3 is TGTGCCAGCAGTCCCCGATTCTACAATGAGCAGTTCTTC. Its protein is CASSPRFYNEQFF.

This clonotype was counted between two and nine times. The chain uses TRBV5-1 and TRBJ2-7, with a possible D match to TRBD1 (5 bases). This CDR3 is 15 amino acids long. Germline-derived CDR1 and CDR2 are SGHRS and YFSETQ. Trimming cost V 1 base and J 2 bases, with 13 bases left between them. CDR3 sequence: CASSLTLDITYEQYF. DNA of the CDR3: TGCGCCAGCAGCTTGACACTGGACATAACCTACGAGCAGTACTTC.

In this sample, this clonotype turned up a few times. CDR3 residues: CASSLGVTEKLFF. As DNA, the CDR3 is TGTGCCAGCAGTTTAGGTGTAACAGAAAAACTGTTTTTT. This chain links TRBV12-3 or TRBV12-4 with TRBJ1-4; D is ambiguous. V was pared by 1 base and J by 8 bases, with 8 bases between. This CDR3 spans 13 amino acids.

The J gene is TRBJ2-7, the V gene TRBV6-2 or TRBV6-3, with 11 bases aligning to TRBD2. Germline loops: CDR1 MNHEY, CDR2 SVGEGT. V lost 3 bases to trimming and J lost 2 bases; unmatched junction nucleotides: 6. This CDR3 is built from 16 residues. The CDR3 nucleotides are TGTGCCAGCAGTTATGGGGGACTAGCGGTAACCTACGAGCAGTACTTC. Protein sequence: CASSYGGLAVTYEQYF.

The chain uses TRBV6-2 or TRBV6-3 and TRBJ2-5; 8 bases map to TRBD2. V was pared by 8 bases and J by 0 bases, with 11 bases of the junction left unmatched. The CDR3 runs to 16 residues. CDR1 and CDR2 from the germline V gene are MNHEY and SVGEGT. The CDR3 region is CASRRTSGAYQETQYF. CDR3 bases: TGTGCCAGCCGAAGAACTAGCGGTGCGTACCAAGAGACCCAGTACTTC.

V and J are TRBV7-2 and TRBJ2-7, with 9 bases identical to TRBD1. CDR3 length: 20 residues. V was clipped by 4 bases and J by 3 bases; unmatched bases: 22. Germline V gives CDR1 SGHTA, CDR2 FQGNSA. The CDR3 bases are TGTGCCAGCAGCTCTAAGCCCGCGACAGGGGGAGACTCCACGGGCTACGAGCAGTACTTC. As protein: CASSSKPATGGDSTGYEQYF.

This clonotype was recorded a few times. V is TRBV7-9 and J is TRBJ2-7, with TRBD2 identical over 13 bases. The CDR3 is 16 residues long. Trimming cost V 5 bases and J 6 bases; bases outside gene matches: 10. The germline V gene has CDR1 SEHNR and CDR2 FQNEAQ (reference sequence). This CDR3 is CASSAWGLAGLPEQYF. CDR3 DNA: TGTGCCAGCAGCGCCTGGGGACTAGCGGGACTTCCCGAGCAGTACTTC.

In nucleotides, the CDR3 is TGTGCCAGCAGCCTGACAATTCCTAACTATGGCTACACCTTC. It yields the protein CASSLTIPNYGYTF. V usage is TRBV3-1 and J usage is TRBJ1-2; D uncertain. The CDR3 consists of 14 residues. Trimming removed 4 bases at V and 0 bases at J, with 9 bases between. Germline assignment: CDR1 LGHDT and CDR2 YNNKEL (reference sequence).

This clonotype occurred a few times. The genes are TRBV3-1 and TRBJ2-5; D remains ambiguous. Germline assignment: CDR1 LGHDT and CDR2 YNNKEL (reference sequence). Trimming left V 3 bases short and J 1 base short, with 12 bases between. This CDR3 has 15 residues. This CDR3 reads CASSHGSDPQETQYF. The DNA for the CDR3 is TGTGCCAGCAGCCATGGGTCAGACCCCCAAGAGACCCAGTACTTC.

This clonotype showed up many times. Just one base apart from a much larger clone, this may be a read error. The chain joins TRBV5-5 to TRBJ2-1, with D unclear. This CDR3 is built from 14 residues. V was shortened by 4 bases and J by 5 bases, with 13 bases between the two germline ends. Germline loops: CDR1 SGHKS, CDR2 YYEKEE (reference sequence). The CDR3 is CASSVSMGNNEQFF. DNA of the CDR3: TGTGCCAGCAGCGTATCAATGGGAAACAATGAGCAGTTCTTC.